The 29 T cell receptor beta chains below were found in one sample sequenced in a study of blood T cell repertoires in COVID-19. Assay used: immunoSEQ multiplex PCR; TCRdb lists only in-frame clones, some missing. The table has fewer than 450,000 clones, about 90% seen once. Sequencing was done on a sample of PBMCs or T cells enriched from blood (not recorded which). The origin of the receptors is a woman in her twenties or thirties who had recovered from COVID-19.

V and J are TRBV7-2 and TRBJ2-1; TRBD1 aligns across 11 bases. This CDR3 comprises 13 residues. Looked up from germline, CDR1 is SGHTA and CDR2 is FQGNSA. This CDR3 reads CVTGTGGYNEQFF. DNA of the CDR3: TGTGTCACGGGGACAGGGGGCTACAATGAGCAGTTCTTC.

This chain links TRBV18 with TRBJ2-3; 9 positions agree with TRBD1. CDR3 length: 18 amino acids. Germline assignment: CDR1 KGHSH and CDR2 LQKENI. Germline trimming cut 6 bases from V and 0 bases from J; bases unmatched to any gene: 13. CDR3 residues: CASSLGFYRGQSTDTQYF. In DNA, the CDR3 is TGTGCCAGCTCGCTCGGCTTCTACAGGGGGCAAAGCACAGATACGCAGTATTTT.

CDR3 sequence reads: CASSSQGAIDNEQFF. CDR3 nucleotide sequence: TGTGCCAGCAGCTCACAGGGGGCTATCGACAATGAGCAGTTCTTC. This chain joins TRBV7-2 and TRBJ2-1; 9 bases map to TRBD1. Per the germline V gene, CDR1 is SGHTA and CDR2 is FQGNSA. With 4 bases clipped from V and 5 bases from J, the junction kept 6 bases outside the gene matches. CDR3 length: 15 amino acids.

This clone was recorded only once. The V and J genes are TRBV15 and TRBJ2-7; a weak D match, TRBD1 (5 bases). This CDR3 comprises 14 residues. Trimming left V 2 bases short and J 6 bases short, with 14 bases between. Germline V gives CDR1 LNHNV, CDR2 YYDKDF (reference sequence). CDR3 residues: CATSRQGMSGEQYF. CDR3 DNA: TGTGCCACCAGCAGACAGGGTATGAGTGGCGAGCAGTACTTC.

This chain uses TRBV10-3 with TRBJ1-6; 7 bases agree with TRBD1. The CDR3 is made up of 15 amino acids. Per germline, CDR1 ENHRY and CDR2 SYGVKD. The junction had 7 bases not matched to a gene; V was cut back by 6 bases and J by 5 bases. CDR3 in amino acids: CAIRETGQDNSPLHF. The CDR3 nucleotides are TGTGCCATCAGAGAGACAGGGCAGGATAATTCACCCCTCCACTTT.

This clone was detected only once. The chain recombines TRBV2 with TRBJ1-5; 7 positions agree with TRBD1. The ends lost 8 bases at V and 2 bases at J; junction bases unmatched: 12. The CDR3 is 16 residues long. Germline lookup yields CDR1 SNHLY and CDR2 FYNNEI. The CDR3 nucleotides are TGTGCCAGCGAAGGGGGCGGATTTAGGGGCAATCAGCCCCAGCATTTT. It yields the protein CASEGGGFRGNQPQHF. Together with reference TRBV2 and TRBJ1-5, the CDR3 gives the full variable domain: EPEVTQTPSHQVTQMGQEVILRCVPISNHLYFYWYRQILGQKVEFLVSFYNNEISEKSEIFDDQFSVERPDGSNFTLKIRSTKLEDSAMYFCASEGGGFRGNQPQHFGDGTRLSIL.

The chain employs TRBV11-2 and TRBJ1-1; D gene unclear. Trimming cost V 0 bases and J 7 bases, with 9 bases left between them. Germline V gene sequence: CDR1 SGHAT, CDR2 FQNNGV. The CDR3 runs to 13 residues. CDR3 in DNA: TGTGCCAGCAGCTTAGATCCCCCTCGTGAAGCTTTCTTT. Amino acid sequence: CASSLDPPREAFF.

The J gene is TRBJ1-5, the V gene TRBV21-1; the listed D gene, TRBD1, was not tested against the DNA. TRBV21-1 is assigned pseudogene status. The CDR3 totals 16 residues. The CDR3 region is CASSKAEPQGFQPQHF. The CDR3 DNA sequence: TGTGCCAGCAGCAAAGCGGAGCCGCAGGGATTTCAGCCCCAGCATTTT.

The chain links TRBV4-3 to TRBJ2-7; TRBD1 might be the D (5 bases). Trimming took 3 bases from V and 0 from J, leaving 12 bases between them. CDR3 size: 15 residues. Germline V gene sequence: CDR1 LGHNA, CDR2 YSLEER. The DNA of the CDR3 is TGCGCCAGCAGCCACTCACAGGCTCGCTCCTACGAGCAGTACTTC. Amino acid sequence: CASSHSQARSYEQYF.

The genes are TRBV19 and TRBJ2-6, with 7 bases lining up with TRBD1. This CDR3 has 16 amino acids. V trimming: 7 bases; J trimming: 0 bases; junction bases outside the gene matches: 6. Germline V gene sequence: CDR1 LNHDA, CDR2 SQIVND (reference sequence). The CDR3 bases are TGTGCCAGTAACCCACAGGGGACCTCTGGGGCCAACGTCCTGACTTTC. Its protein product is CASNPQGTSGANVLTF.

This chain connects TRBV7-2 to TRBJ2-2, with unresolved D. This CDR3 has 14 amino acids. Germline CDR1 reads SGHTA; CDR2 reads FQGNSA. V was shortened by 5 bases and J by 4 bases, with 11 bases between the two germline ends. Here the CDR3 DNA reads TGTGCCAGCAGCCCAAACAGAGTCACCGGGGAGCTGTTTTTT. Encoded protein: CASSPNRVTGELFF.

Notes on this clone: Additional DNA sequences in this sample encode the identical CDR3. The J gene is TRBJ2-7, the V gene TRBV20-1, with 10 bases identical to TRBD1. After removal of 3 bases from V and 4 bases from J, the junction contained 3 bases not matched to a gene. The CDR3 is made up of 13 amino acids. Germline V CDR1 and CDR2: DFQATT, SNEGSKA (reference sequence). CDR3 DNA sequence: TGCAGTGCTAGTCCGGGACAGGGGTACGAGCAGTACTTC. Amino acids: CSASPGQGYEQYF.

This CDR3 is CASSLQYQETQYF. DNA for the CDR3: TGTGCCAGTAGCTTACAGTACCAAGAGACCCAGTACTTC. The chain recombines TRBV19 with TRBJ2-5; D call uncertain. The germline gives CDR1 LNHDA, CDR2 SQIVND (reference sequence). This CDR3 region has 13 residues. Deletions cut 6 bases from V and 0 bases from J, with 8 bases between. The full variable domain, completed using reference TRBV19 and TRBJ2-5, is DGGITQSPKYLFRKEGQNVTLSCEQNLNHDAMYWYRQDPGQGLRLIYYSQIVNDFQKGDIAEGYSVSREKKESFPLTVTSAQKNPTAFYLCASSLQYQETQYFGPGTRLLVL.

The table lists this clone with a count of one. The gene calls are TRBV5-1 and TRBJ1-3; no firm D call. Germline V gives CDR1 SGHRS, CDR2 YFSETQ. The CDR3 has 15 amino acids. V shed 0 bases and J shed 3 bases, with 10 bases lying between them. The CDR3 loop reads CASSLAERVGNTIYF. In DNA, the CDR3 is TGCGCCAGCAGCTTGGCCGAGCGCGTTGGAAACACCATATATTTT.

The chain is built from TRBV12-3 or TRBV12-4 and TRBJ2-1, with TRBD2 as a possible D gene (5 bases). V lost 3 bases and J lost 5, with 8 bases in between. CDR3 size: 13 residues. In DNA, the CDR3 is TGTGCCAGCAGTTTCGGGGAAAACAATGAGCAGTTCTTC. It translates to CASSFGENNEQFF.

This sequence joins TRBV6-5 and TRBJ2-7; 7 bases line up with TRBD1. The CDR3 totals 13 residues. Trimming at V came to 10 bases and at J to 3 bases, leaving 9 bases not matched to a gene. Germline CDR1 and CDR2: MNHEY and SVGAGI. CDR3: CATRDSRSYEQYF. The CDR3 DNA follows: TGTGCCACCCGGGACAGCAGGAGCTACGAGCAGTACTTC.

CDR3 protein: CASRNSRRSYNSPLHF. CDR3 nucleotide sequence: TGCGCCAGCAGGAATTCAAGGAGGTCCTATAATTCACCCCTCCACTTT. The chain joins TRBV10-2 to TRBJ1-6, with D uncertain. Trimming pared 6 bases from V and 1 base from J, leaving 13 bases between. Germline CDR1 WSHSY, CDR2 SAAADI. CDR3 length equals 16 residues.

The CDR3 nucleotides are TGTGCCAGCAGCTACCTACAGGGTTACGAGCAGTACTTC. As protein: CASSYLQGYEQYF. The V call is TRBV6-4, the J call TRBJ2-7; D might be TRBD1 (6 bases). Germline lookup yields CDR1 MRHNA and CDR2 SNTAGT. The CDR3 is 13 amino acids. Trimming pared 6 bases from V and 4 bases from J, leaving 13 bases between.

V usage is TRBV9 and J usage is TRBJ1-2; TRBD1 aligns across 11 bases. The V and J ends lost 3 bases and 7 bases, in that order; junction bases with no gene match: 8. This CDR3 spans 15 amino acids. Germline values: CDR1 SGDLS, CDR2 YYNGEE. The DNA for the CDR3 is TGTGCCAGCAGCGGATCAGGACAGGGGGCCTTTGGCTACACCTTC. Residues: CASSGSGQGAFGYTF. Using reference TRBV9 and TRBJ1-2 for the parts outside the CDR3, the full variable domain is DSGVTQTPKHLITATGQRVTLRCSPRSGDLSVYWYQQSLDQGLQFLIQYYNGEERAKGNILERFSAQQFPDLHSELNLSSLELGDSALYFCASSGSGQGAFGYTFGSGTRLTVV.

This clone was recorded only once. The chain is built from TRBV7-9 and TRBJ2-3; maybe TRBD2 (6 bases). V lost 3 bases and J lost 4, with 11 bases in between. The CDR3 totals 14 residues. Germline lookup yields CDR1 SEHNR and CDR2 FQNEAQ (reference sequence). The DNA of the CDR3 is TGTGCCAGCAGCTTCGGCGGGGCCGCAGATACGCAGTATTTT. Amino acid sequence: CASSFGGAADTQYF.

The rearrangement links TRBV6-6 to TRBJ1-5; TRBD1 might be the D (5 bases). The CDR3 covers 16 residues. The ends were cut back, 2 bases at V and 4 bases at J, with 15 bases in the middle. Germline-derived CDR1 and CDR2 are MNHNY and SVGAGI (reference sequence). As DNA, the CDR3 is TGTGCCAGCAGTTACCTGGGGCAGGCGAGGAATCAGCCCCAGCATTTT. Translation gives CASSYLGQARNQPQHF.

In nucleotides, the CDR3 is TGTGCCAGCAGCTCGGAAGTAGGAGTACGCGGGGAGCTGTTTTTT. It is translated as CASSSEVGVRGELFF. The chain couples TRBV7-8 to TRBJ2-2, with D unclear. V lost 4 bases and J lost 7, with 16 bases in between. CDR1 and CDR2 (germline): SGHVS, FQNEAQ. The CDR3 has 15 residues.

The chain employs TRBV5-1 and TRBJ2-1; 9 nucleotides agree with TRBD1. Germline loops: CDR1 SGHRS, CDR2 YFSETQ. The V and J ends lost 7 bases and 2 bases, in that order; junction bases with no gene match: 10. CDR3 length equals 16 residues. The CDR3 reads CASRLRGTGPYNEQFF. As DNA, the CDR3 is TGCGCCAGCCGTCTTAGGGGGACAGGGCCCTACAATGAGCAGTTCTTC.

The chain is built from TRBV7-2 and TRBJ2-5; D gene unclear. This CDR3 spans 13 amino acids. V dropped 1 base and J dropped 5 bases, with 8 bases sitting between them. The germline V gene encodes CDR1 SGHTA and CDR2 FQGNSA. CDR3: CASSLDVGETQYF. The CDR3 bases are TGTGCCAGCAGCTTAGATGTCGGTGAGACCCAGTACTTC.

The genes are TRBV28 and TRBJ1-3; 8 bases are a match to TRBD1. This CDR3 comprises 12 residues. V was pared by 7 bases and J by 11 bases, with 7 bases of the junction left unmatched. Germline V CDR1 and CDR2: MDHEN, SYDVKM. CDR3 residues: CASKLGQGPIYF. The CDR3 DNA reads as TGTGCCAGCAAACTCGGACAGGGCCCCATATATTTT.

The chain links TRBV7-8 to TRBJ1-5, with 11 positions matching TRBD1. J lost 6 bases, V lost 5 bases, and 9 bases had no gene match. CDR3 length: 16 residues. Germline assignment: CDR1 SGHVS and CDR2 FQNEAQ. The CDR3 is CASSTGRTGGFQPQHF. The CDR3 nucleotides are TGTGCCAGCAGCACCGGGAGGACAGGGGGCTTTCAGCCCCAGCATTTT.

The chain links TRBV2 to TRBJ1-6, with TRBD1 identical over 9 bases. V was pared by 6 bases and J by 6 bases, with 3 bases of the junction left unmatched. CDR1 is SNHLY and CDR2 is FYNNEI in the germline V gene. The CDR3 spans 14 residues. This CDR3 reads CASRTTGGNSPLHF. The CDR3 DNA follows: TGTGCCAGCAGAACGACAGGGGGTAATTCACCCCTCCACTTT.

The V and J genes are TRBV4-1 and TRBJ2-1; 9 nucleotides line up with TRBD1. V shed 0 bases and J 8 bases; nucleotides not matched to a gene: 5. This CDR3 has 15 amino acids. Per germline, CDR1 MGHRA and CDR2 YSYEKL. The CDR3 DNA is TGCGCCAGCAGCCAAGATGGGACAGGGTATGATGAGCAGTTCTTC. Its translation: CASSQDGTGYDEQFF.

The chain employs TRBV2 and TRBJ2-5; 7 bases line up with TRBD2. V shed 4 bases and J 6 bases; nucleotides not matched to a gene: 11. Germline V gene sequence: CDR1 SNHLY, CDR2 FYNNEI. There are 15 residues in the CDR3. CDR3: CASSGASGAGKTQYF. CDR3 nucleotides: TGTGCCAGCAGTGGGGCGAGCGGGGCCGGTAAGACCCAGTACTTC.